This T cell receptor beta chain was found in a study of blood T cell repertoires in COVID-19. Overall study context: Both acute and convalescent COVID-19 samples were obtained from the United States, Italy and Spain. PBMCs, B-cell-depleted T cells, or T cells were the source of the cDNA or gDNA that made up the material.

Original handling: Reference gene primer amplification gave estimated nucleated cell counts. The repertoire was sequenced with immunoSEQ multiplex PCR; TCRdb's copy has only in-frame clones and lacks some. For V, J and clone size, that table is used; D and trimming come from the DNA. The sample holds approximately 100,000 clones, more than 75% seen once. This clonotype originated in a woman under 40 with acute or convalescent COVID-19. Source material: peripheral blood.

The CDR3, as DNA: TGTGCCAGCACAGTTCGAGGGGGTGGATCCTACGAGCAGTACTTC. Protein: CASTVRGGGSYEQYF. The chain is built from TRBV27 and TRBJ2-7; the D gene is possibly TRBD1 (6 bases). The V end was cut by 7 bases, the J end by 1 base, with 17 bases between. The CDR3 contains 15 residues. Germline CDR1 is MNHEY and CDR2 is SMNVEV (reference sequence).